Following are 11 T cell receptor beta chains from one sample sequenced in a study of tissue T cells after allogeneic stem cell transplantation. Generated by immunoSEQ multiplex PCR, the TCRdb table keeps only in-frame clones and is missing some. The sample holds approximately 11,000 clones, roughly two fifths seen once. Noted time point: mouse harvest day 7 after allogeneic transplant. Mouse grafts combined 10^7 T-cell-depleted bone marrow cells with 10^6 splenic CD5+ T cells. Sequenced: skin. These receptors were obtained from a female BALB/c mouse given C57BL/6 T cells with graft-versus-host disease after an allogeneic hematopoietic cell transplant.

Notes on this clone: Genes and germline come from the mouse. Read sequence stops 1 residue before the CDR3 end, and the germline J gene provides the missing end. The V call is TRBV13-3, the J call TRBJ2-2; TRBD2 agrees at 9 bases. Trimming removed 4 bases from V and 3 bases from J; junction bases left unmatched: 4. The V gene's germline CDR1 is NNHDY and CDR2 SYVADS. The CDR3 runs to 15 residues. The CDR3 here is CASSPDWGDTGQLYF. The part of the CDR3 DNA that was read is TGTGCCAGCAGTCCGGACTGGGGAGACACCGGGCAGCTCTAC.

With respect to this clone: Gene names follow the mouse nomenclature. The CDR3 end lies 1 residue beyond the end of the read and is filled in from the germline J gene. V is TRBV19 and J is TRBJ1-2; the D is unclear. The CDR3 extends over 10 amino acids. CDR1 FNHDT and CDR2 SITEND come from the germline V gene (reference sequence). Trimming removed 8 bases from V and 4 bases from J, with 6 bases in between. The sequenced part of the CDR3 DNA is TGTGCCAGGGAGACCTCCGACTACACC. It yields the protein CARETSDYT. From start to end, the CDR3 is CARETSDYTF.

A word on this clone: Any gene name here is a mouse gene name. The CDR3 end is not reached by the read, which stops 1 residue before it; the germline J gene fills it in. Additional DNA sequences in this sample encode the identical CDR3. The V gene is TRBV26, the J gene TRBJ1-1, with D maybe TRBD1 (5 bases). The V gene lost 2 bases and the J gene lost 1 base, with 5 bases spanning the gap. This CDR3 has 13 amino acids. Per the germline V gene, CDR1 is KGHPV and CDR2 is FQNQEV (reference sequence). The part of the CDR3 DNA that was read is TGTGCCAGCAGTCTGAGGGGAAACACAGAAGTCTTC. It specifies CASSLRGNTEVF. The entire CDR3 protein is CASSLRGNTEVFF.

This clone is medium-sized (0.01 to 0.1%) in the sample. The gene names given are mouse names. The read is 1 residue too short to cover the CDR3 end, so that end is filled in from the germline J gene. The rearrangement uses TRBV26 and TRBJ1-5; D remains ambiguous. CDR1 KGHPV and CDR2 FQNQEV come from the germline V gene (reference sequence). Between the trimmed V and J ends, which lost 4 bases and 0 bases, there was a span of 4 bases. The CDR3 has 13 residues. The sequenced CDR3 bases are TGTGCCAGCAGTCCCCATAACAACCAGGCTCCGCTT. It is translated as CASSPHNNQAPL. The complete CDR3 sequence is CASSPHNNQAPLF.

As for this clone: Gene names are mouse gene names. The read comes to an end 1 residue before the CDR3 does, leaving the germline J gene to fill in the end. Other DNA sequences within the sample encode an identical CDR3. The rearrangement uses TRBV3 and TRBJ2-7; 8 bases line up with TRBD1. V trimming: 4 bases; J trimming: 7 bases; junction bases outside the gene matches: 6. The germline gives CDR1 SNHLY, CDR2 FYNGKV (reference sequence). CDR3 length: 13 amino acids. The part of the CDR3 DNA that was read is TGTGCCAGCAGCTCCGGGACAGGCGTGGAACAGTAC. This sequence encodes CASSSGTGVEQY. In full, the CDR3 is CASSSGTGVEQYF.

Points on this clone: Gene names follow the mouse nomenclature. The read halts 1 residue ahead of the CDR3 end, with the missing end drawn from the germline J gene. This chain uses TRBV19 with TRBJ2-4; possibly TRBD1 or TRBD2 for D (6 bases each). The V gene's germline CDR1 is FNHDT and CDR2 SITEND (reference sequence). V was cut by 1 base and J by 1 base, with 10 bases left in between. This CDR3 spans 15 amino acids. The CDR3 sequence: CASSIFGGRQNTLYF. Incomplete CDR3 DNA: TGTGCCAGCAGTATATTTGGGGGCCGTCAAAACACCTTGTAC.

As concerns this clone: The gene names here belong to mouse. CDR3 protein: CASSLTGGGQAPLF. CDR3 DNA, as far as it was read: TGTGCCAGCAGTCTCACAGGGGGTGGACAGGCTCCGCTT. The chain employs TRBV26 and TRBJ1-5; 8 nucleotides line up with TRBD1. The read ends 1 residue shy of where the CDR3 ends; the end is completed using the germline J gene. CDR3 length equals 14 residues. V lost 3 bases and J lost 7; bases outside the gene matches: 5. Germline lookup yields CDR1 KGHPV and CDR2 FQNQEV (reference sequence).

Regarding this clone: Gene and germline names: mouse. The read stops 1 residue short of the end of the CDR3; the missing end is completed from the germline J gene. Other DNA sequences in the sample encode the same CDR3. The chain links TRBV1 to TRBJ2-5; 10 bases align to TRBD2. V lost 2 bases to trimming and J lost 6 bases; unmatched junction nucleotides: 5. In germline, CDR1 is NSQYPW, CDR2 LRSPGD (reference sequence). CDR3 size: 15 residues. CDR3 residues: CTCSARLGGGDTQYF. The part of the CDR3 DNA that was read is TGCACCTGCAGTGCAAGACTGGGGGGAGGGGACACCCAGTAC.

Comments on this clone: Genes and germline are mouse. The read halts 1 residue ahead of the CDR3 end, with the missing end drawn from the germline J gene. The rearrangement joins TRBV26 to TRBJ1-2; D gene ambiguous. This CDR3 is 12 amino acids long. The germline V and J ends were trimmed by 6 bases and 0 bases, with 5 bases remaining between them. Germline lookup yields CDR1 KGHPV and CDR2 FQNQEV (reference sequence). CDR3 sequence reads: CASSKANSDYTF. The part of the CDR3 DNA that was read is TGTGCCAGCAGCAAAGCAAACTCCGACTACACC.

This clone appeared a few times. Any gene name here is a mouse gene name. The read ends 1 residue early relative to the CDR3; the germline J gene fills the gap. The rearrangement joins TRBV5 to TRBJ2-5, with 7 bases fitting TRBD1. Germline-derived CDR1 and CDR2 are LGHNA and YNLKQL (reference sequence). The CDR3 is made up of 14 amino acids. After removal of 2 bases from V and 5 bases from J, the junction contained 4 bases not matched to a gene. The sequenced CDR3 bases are TGTGCCAGCAGCCAAAACAGGGGTGGAGACACCCAGTAC. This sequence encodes CASSQNRGGDTQY. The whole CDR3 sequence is CASSQNRGGDTQYF.

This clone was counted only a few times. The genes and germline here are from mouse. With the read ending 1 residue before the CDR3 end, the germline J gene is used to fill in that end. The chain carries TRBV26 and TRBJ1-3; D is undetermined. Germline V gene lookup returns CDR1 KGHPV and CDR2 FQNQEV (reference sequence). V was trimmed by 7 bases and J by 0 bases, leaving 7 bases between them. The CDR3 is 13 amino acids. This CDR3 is CASIGNSGNTLYF. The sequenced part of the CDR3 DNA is TGTGCCAGCATAGGGAATTCTGGAAATACGCTCTAT.